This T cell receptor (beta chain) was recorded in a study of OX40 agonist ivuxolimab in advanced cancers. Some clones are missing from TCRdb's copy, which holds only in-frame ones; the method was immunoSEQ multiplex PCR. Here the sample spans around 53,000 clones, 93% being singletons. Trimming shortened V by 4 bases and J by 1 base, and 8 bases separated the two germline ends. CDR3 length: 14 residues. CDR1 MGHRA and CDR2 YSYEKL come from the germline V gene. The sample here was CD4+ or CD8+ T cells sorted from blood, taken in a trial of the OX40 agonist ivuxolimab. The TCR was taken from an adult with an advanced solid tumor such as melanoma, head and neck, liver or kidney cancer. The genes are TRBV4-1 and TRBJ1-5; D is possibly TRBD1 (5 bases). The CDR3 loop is CASSPTGSNQPQHF. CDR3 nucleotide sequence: TGCGCCAGCAGCCCTACAGGAAGCAATCAGCCCCAGCATTTT.